The 18 T cell receptor beta chains below all came from one sample that was sequenced in a study of beta chain features in type 1 diabetes (dated by TCRdb to the late 2010s). Library preparation was by the immunoSEQ multiplex PCR assay. The entire amount of isolated RNA was reverse transcribed using the High Capacity cDNA Reverse Transcription Kit, so the sequenced TCRB transcripts were expressed ones. TCRdb carries this immuneACCESS record with in-frame sequences only. Its versions omit some clonotypes, under half of them owing to an unresolved V gene in the studies checked, with the rest unexplained. Present in this sample are hundreds of thousands of clones, 7.5% to 10% of which were seen just once. The ten largest clones represent 0.03% to 0.04% of the sample. Sequencing was performed on naive CD4+ T cells from blood. Read against the paper, the sample's cell subset or site label means: true naive CD4+ T cells. These receptors originate from a woman aged 18-29 years in good health.

The J gene is TRBJ2-1, the V gene TRBV6-1; 9 bases line up with TRBD2. Germline-derived CDR1 and CDR2 are MNHNS and SASEGT. Trimming took 7 bases from V and 5 from J; bases not matched to a gene: 9. The CDR3 has 15 residues. DNA for the CDR3: TGTGCCAGCATCCTGACTAGCGGAACCCACAATGAGCAGTTCTTC. It is translated as CASILTSGTHNEQFF.

This clone was seen many times. The rearrangement uses TRBV9 and TRBJ2-5; D might be TRBD2 (5 bases). The length of the CDR3 is 14 residues. Germline V gene sequence: CDR1 SGDLS, CDR2 YYNGEE. Trimming left V 1 base short and J 2 bases short, with 9 bases between. CDR3 loop: CASSVSPGQETQYF. CDR3 DNA: TGTGCCAGCAGCGTATCGCCGGGACAAGAGACCCAGTACTTC.

V is TRBV25-1 and J is TRBJ1-3, with D perhaps matching TRBD1 (5 bases). Between the trimmed V and J ends, which lost 9 bases and 3 bases, there was a span of 18 bases. Germline V gene sequence: CDR1 MGHDK, CDR2 SYGVNS. This CDR3 contains 15 residues. This CDR3 is CASRSNQGGGNTIYF. The CDR3 DNA sequence: TGTGCCAGTAGATCAAATCAGGGAGGTGGAAACACCATATATTTT.

The chain recombines TRBV6-5 with TRBJ1-2; 12 nucleotides match TRBD1. The germline V gene has CDR1 MNHEY and CDR2 SVGAGI. With V trimmed by 0 bases and J by 6 bases, 2 bases remained unmatched. The CDR3 loop spans 15 amino acids. Here the CDR3 reads CASSYSGTGGNGYTF. Here the CDR3 DNA reads TGTGCCAGCAGTTACTCGGGGACAGGGGGCAATGGCTACACCTTC.

CDR3 DNA sequence: TGTGCCAGCAGATTCAGCGGGGGGGCCAAGAATGAGCAGTTCTTC. Translating it yields CASRFSGGAKNEQFF. This chain uses TRBV11-1 with TRBJ2-1, with TRBD2 matching over 10 bases. The CDR3 loop spans 15 amino acids. The germline V gene encodes CDR1 SGHAT and CDR2 FQDESV (reference sequence). V was clipped by 6 bases and J by 7 bases; unmatched bases: 9.

This chain links TRBV9 with TRBJ1-1; D is perhaps TRBD1 (5 bases). This CDR3 spans 16 amino acids. CDR1 is SGDLS, CDR2 YYNGEE, per germline. Trimming removed 0 bases at V and 5 bases at J, with 17 bases between. CDR3 coding DNA: TGTGCCAGCAGCGTAGAGGTCTGGGGGGAGAGGACTGAAGCTTTCTTT. Translating gives CASSVEVWGERTEAFF.

In its sample, this clone was seen a few times. As DNA, the CDR3 is TGTGCCAGCTCACCACCGCTGGTCGGGAGGGCCTTTGAGCAGTACTTC. Translation: CASSPPLVGRAFEQYF. This chain joins TRBV18 and TRBJ2-7, with 8 bases lining up with TRBD2. Per the germline V gene, CDR1 is KGHSH and CDR2 is LQKENI. The V and J ends lost 0 bases and 7 bases, in that order; junction bases with no gene match: 11. The CDR3 is made up of 16 amino acids.

This clone has a handful of counts. The rearrangement uses TRBV19 and TRBJ2-7, with 11 nucleotides matching TRBD2. The CDR3 is made up of 15 amino acids. With 1 base clipped from V and 1 base from J, the junction kept 0 bases outside the gene matches. Germline V lookup: CDR1 LNHDA, CDR2 SQIVND (reference sequence). The CDR3 loop reads CASSIVAGGSYEQYF. In DNA form, the CDR3 reads TGTGCCAGTAGTATAGTAGCGGGAGGGTCCTACGAGCAGTACTTC. The whole variable domain, remainder taken from reference TRBV19 and TRBJ2-7, is DGGITQSPKYLFRKEGQNVTLSCEQNLNHDAMYWYRQDPGQGLRLIYYSQIVNDFQKGDIAEGYSVSREKKESFPLTVTSAQKNPTAFYLCASSIVAGGSYEQYFGPGTRLTVT.

This clone was counted a few times. The chain couples TRBV29-1 to TRBJ1-2; a possible D gene is TRBD1 (6 bases). Between the trimmed V and J ends, which lost 3 bases and 1 base, there was a span of 12 bases. Looked up from germline, CDR1 is SQVTM and CDR2 is ANQGSEA. The CDR3 extends over 14 amino acids. CDR3 region: CSVDGQSYNYGYTF. The CDR3 DNA is TGCAGCGTTGACGGACAGTCTTATAACTATGGCTACACCTTC.

This sequence joins TRBV14 and TRBJ1-6, with D perhaps matching TRBD1 (5 bases). Germline V gene lookup returns CDR1 SGHDN and CDR2 FVKESK. V was clipped by 4 bases and J by 5 bases, with 12 bases between them. CDR3 length: 15 residues. The CDR3 region is CASSPQTGDNSPLHF. The CDR3 region has the DNA TGTGCCAGCAGCCCCCAAACGGGGGATAATTCACCCCTCCACTTT.

Only a few counts were recorded for this clone. This chain uses TRBV28 with TRBJ1-4, with 9 bases fitting TRBD1. J gave up 7 bases and V 8 bases, and 5 bases lay outside the gene matches. The CDR3 loop spans 13 amino acids. Germline values: CDR1 MDHEN, CDR2 SYDVKM. The CDR3 nucleotides read TGTGCCAGCCACAGGGGGCTGGGTGAAAAACTGTTTTTT. Residues: CASHRGLGEKLFF.

The rearrangement links TRBV5-1 to TRBJ2-3; 9 nucleotides line up with TRBD1. CDR1 SGHRS and CDR2 YFSETQ come from the germline V gene. The CDR3 is 16 residues long. V gave up 4 bases and J gave up 1 base; unmatched junction bases: 7. CDR3: CASSPPGQGRTDTQYF. The CDR3 DNA is TGCGCCAGCAGCCCTCCGGGACAGGGCCGCACAGATACGCAGTATTTT.

This clone was seen a few times. The J gene is TRBJ2-1, the V gene TRBV11-2; 9 bases align to TRBD2. Germline values: CDR1 SGHAT, CDR2 FQNNGV. This CDR3 contains 15 residues. V lost 1 base to trimming and J lost 11 bases; unmatched junction nucleotides: 9. The CDR3 bases are TGTGCCAGCAGCTTAGCCAGCGGGAGGTCCCCTAAGCAGTTCTTC. Translated: CASSLASGRSPKQFF.

The V gene is TRBV6-5, the J gene TRBJ2-1; D perhaps matches TRBD2 (6 bases). The germline gives CDR1 MNHEY, CDR2 SVGAGI. This CDR3 region has 14 residues. V was cut by 7 bases and J by 4 bases, with 14 bases left in between. In nucleotides, the CDR3 is TGTGCCAGCACCTCAGGAGGGCGTTACAATGAGCAGTTCTTC. Encoded protein: CASTSGGRYNEQFF.

This clone came up a few times. The chain couples TRBV20-1 to TRBJ2-7; 8 bases align to TRBD1. The junction had 3 bases not matched to a gene; V was cut back by 6 bases and J by 5 bases. This CDR3 comprises 11 residues. The germline CDR1 and CDR2 sequences are DFQATT and SNEGSKA (reference sequence). CDR3 sequence: CSAKTGDEQYF. The CDR3 DNA follows: TGCAGTGCCAAGACAGGGGACGAGCAGTACTTC.

This clone was detected a few times. This chain joins TRBV18 and TRBJ1-2; D gene ambiguous. The V end lost 8 bases, the J end lost 0 bases, and 19 bases lay between the germline ends. This CDR3 has 16 residues. Germline CDR1 reads KGHSH; CDR2 reads LQKENI. The DNA of the CDR3 is TGTGCCAGCCCCGGCCAGTCTAGATTGACTAACTATGGCTACACCTTC. This encodes CASPGQSRLTNYGYTF.

This chain joins TRBV29-1 and TRBJ2-7, with 8 bases fitting TRBD1. V lost 6 bases to trimming and J lost 2 bases; unmatched junction nucleotides: 12. Germline loops: CDR1 SQVTM, CDR2 ANQGSEA. This CDR3 region has 15 residues. CDR3 in amino acids: CSVLPRTGSTYEQYF. CDR3 bases: TGCAGCGTCTTACCTCGGACAGGGTCAACCTACGAGCAGTACTTC.

CDR3 protein: CASSETLAGGLNEQYF. The CDR3 nucleotides are TGTGCCAGCAGTGAAACGCTAGCGGGAGGGCTCAACGAGCAGTACTTC. The chain combines TRBV2 with TRBJ2-7; 12 nucleotides match TRBD2. CDR3 length: 16 amino acids. The V and J ends lost 2 bases and 5 bases, in that order; junction bases with no gene match: 7. Germline V lookup: CDR1 SNHLY, CDR2 FYNNEI.